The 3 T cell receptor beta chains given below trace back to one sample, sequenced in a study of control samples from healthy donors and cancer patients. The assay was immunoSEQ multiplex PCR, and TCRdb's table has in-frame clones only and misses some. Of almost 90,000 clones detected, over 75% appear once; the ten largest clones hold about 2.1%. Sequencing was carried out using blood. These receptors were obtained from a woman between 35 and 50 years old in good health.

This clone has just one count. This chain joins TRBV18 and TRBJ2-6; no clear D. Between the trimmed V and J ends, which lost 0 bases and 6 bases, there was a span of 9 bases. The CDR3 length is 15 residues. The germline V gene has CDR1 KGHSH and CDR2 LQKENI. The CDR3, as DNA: TGTGCCAGCTCACCACCAGAAACGGTGGCCAACGTCCTGACTTTC. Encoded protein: CASSPPETVANVLTF. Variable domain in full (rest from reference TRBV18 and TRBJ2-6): NAGVMQNPRHLVRRRGQEARLRCSPMKGHSHVYWYRQLPEEGLKFMVYLQKENIIDESGMPKERFSAEFPKEGPSILRIQQVVRGDSAAYFCASSPPETVANVLTFGAGSRLTVL.

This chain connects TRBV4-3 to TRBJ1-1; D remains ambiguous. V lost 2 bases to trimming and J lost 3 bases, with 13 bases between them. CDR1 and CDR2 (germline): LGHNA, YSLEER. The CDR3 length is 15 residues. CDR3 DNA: TGCGCCAGCAGCCAAACGTATCTGGGGTACACTGAAGCTTTCTTT. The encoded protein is CASSQTYLGYTEAFF.

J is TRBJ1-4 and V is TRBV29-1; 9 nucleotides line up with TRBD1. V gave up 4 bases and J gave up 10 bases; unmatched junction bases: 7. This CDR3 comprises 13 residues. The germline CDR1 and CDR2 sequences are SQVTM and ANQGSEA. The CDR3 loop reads CSVGTGDRGKLFF. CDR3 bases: TGCAGCGTTGGGACAGGGGACCGAGGAAAACTGTTTTTT. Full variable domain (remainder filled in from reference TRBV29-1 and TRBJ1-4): SAVISQKPSRDICQRGTSLTIQCQVDSQVTMMFWYRQQPGQSLTLIATANQGSEATYESGFVIDKFPISRPNLTFSTLTVSNMSPEDSSIYLCSVGTGDRGKLFFGSGTQLSVL.